A selection of T cell receptor beta chains follows, all from one sample in a study of shared clonotypes between healthy human individuals. Libraries were prepared by immunoSEQ multiplex PCR; TCRdb keeps only in-frame clonotypes and omits some of them. The table shows 400,000 to 500,000 clones, with 79% occurring only once. Sequencing used PBMCs. Every receptor here comes from a woman aged 35 to 49 in good health. Some clones in this sample may be carry-over from other donors' samples. The conserved cysteine and the conserved F or W are not part of the CDR3 here. A D gene is named only where the DNA matches it firmly.

>TRBV5-1|TRBD1
ASSLGVTGAEGYT
>TRBV5-1|TRBD1
ASVWGQSTDTQY
>TRBV11-1|NA
ASSLGRGNEQF
>TRBV6-5|NA
ASSYYGRETQY
>TRBV18|NA
ASSREGRQNGPGNTIY
>TRBV11-2|TRBD1
ASSFSGGRSTDTQY
>TRBV5-1|TRBD1
ASSPPGTGGTEAF
>TRBV19|TRBD1
ASSTSGQGGETQY
>TRBV5-5|TRBD2
ASSKGLARETQY
>TRBV5-1|NA
ASSLIASGDEQF
>TRBV2|NA
ASSPPAKRDTQY
>TRBV5-8|TRBD1
ASSPGTGGAMGNQPQH
>TRBV7-2|NA
ASSLAGGPEYEQY